This entry lists 28 T cell receptor beta chains sequenced from one sample in a study of blood T cell repertoires in COVID-19. Assay: immunoSEQ multiplex PCR; the TCRdb copy retains only in-frame clones and omits some. This sample has approximately 270,000 clones, with about 89% found just once. What was sequenced was peripheral blood. All receptors come from a middle-aged man with active or convalescent COVID-19.

V gene TRBV4-1 combines with J gene TRBJ2-5; D may be TRBD2 (6 bases). CDR1 is MGHRA and CDR2 is YSYEKL in the germline V gene. Deletions cut 0 bases from V and 3 bases from J, with 17 bases between. There are 17 residues in the CDR3. CDR3 protein: CASSQESGGMKKETQYF. DNA for the CDR3: TGCGCCAGCAGCCAAGAGTCAGGCGGGATGAAGAAAGAGACCCAGTACTTC.

This clone is a singleton in its sample. The V and J genes are TRBV25-1 and TRBJ1-1; D gene uncertain. V was shortened by 3 bases and J by 3 bases, with 14 bases between the two germline ends. This CDR3 is 15 amino acids long. Germline CDR1 reads MGHDK; CDR2 reads SYGVNS. The CDR3 region is CASSDGRSGDTEAFF. CDR3 sequence (DNA): TGTGCCAGCAGTGACGGACGGAGCGGGGACACTGAAGCTTTCTTT. The full variable domain, with the rest looked up from reference TRBV25-1 and TRBJ1-1, is EADIYQTPRYLVIGTGKKITLECSQTMGHDKMYWYQQDPGMELHLIHYSYGVNSTEKGDLSSESTVSRIRTEHFPLTLESARPSHTSQYLCASSDGRSGDTEAFFGQGTRLTVV.

This clone was counted between two and nine times. The rearrangement joins TRBV7-9 to TRBJ2-2; 15 bases agree with TRBD2. The CDR3 contains 17 residues. V was pared by 5 bases and J by 5 bases, with 6 bases of the junction left unmatched. Germline CDR1 and CDR2: SEHNR and FQNEAQ (reference sequence). This CDR3 is CASSQPGLAGGTGELFF. CDR3 nucleotide sequence: TGTGCCAGCAGCCAGCCGGGACTAGCGGGAGGTACCGGGGAGCTGTTTTTT.

J is TRBJ1-4 and V is TRBV5-1, with D maybe TRBD1 (5 bases). The CDR3 runs to 14 residues. V lost 0 bases and J lost 8, with 11 bases in between. From germline, CDR1 is SGHRS and CDR2 YFSETQ. The CDR3 is CASSLAQGFEKLFF. The CDR3 DNA sequence: TGCGCCAGCAGCTTGGCGCAGGGATTCGAAAAACTGTTTTTT.

V is TRBV12-5 and J is TRBJ2-6; the match to TRBD1 covers 7 bases. Germline V gene data show CDR1 as LGHNT and CDR2 as FRNRAP. The V gene end was trimmed by 3 bases and the J gene end by 0 bases; junction bases not matched to a gene: 14. This CDR3 is 20 amino acids long. CDR3 amino acids: CASGFITDRDSGSGANVLTF. The CDR3 DNA sequence: TGTGCTAGTGGTTTCATCACCGATCGGGACAGCGGCTCTGGGGCCAACGTCCTGACTTTC.

The chain couples TRBV11-2 to TRBJ2-2, with TRBD2 identical over 9 bases. CDR3 length: 14 residues. The germline V gene has CDR1 SGHAT and CDR2 FQNNGV. After removal of 3 bases from V and 6 bases from J, the junction contained 2 bases not matched to a gene. The CDR3: CASSFGTSPGELFF. CDR3 in DNA: TGTGCCAGCAGCTTTGGGACTAGCCCCGGGGAGCTGTTTTTT.

The gene calls are TRBV28 and TRBJ1-1; D is possibly TRBD1 (5 bases). The CDR3 totals 13 residues. V was cut by 7 bases and J by 6 bases, with 15 bases left in between. Looked up from germline, CDR1 is MDHEN and CDR2 is SYDVKM. The CDR3 here is CASTQGPRAEAFF. The CDR3 DNA is TGTGCCAGCACCCAAGGTCCCAGGGCTGAAGCTTTCTTT.

The rearrangement links TRBV7-3 to TRBJ2-5; the match to TRBD2 covers 14 bases. The CDR3 consists of 18 residues. Losses at the gene ends were 2 bases for V and 1 base for J; bases not matched to a gene: 6. Looked up from germline, CDR1 is SGHTA and CDR2 is FQGTGA. The CDR3, as DNA: TGTGCCAGCAGCTTATACCCGGGACTAGCGGGGGTCCAAGAGACCCAGTACTTC. As protein: CASSLYPGLAGVQETQYF.

J is TRBJ2-3 and V is TRBV7-3; 12 nucleotides line up with TRBD2. In germline, CDR1 is SGHTA, CDR2 FQGTGA. This CDR3 is built from 21 residues. After removal of 6 bases from V and 2 bases from J, the junction contained 21 bases not matched to a gene. Here the CDR3 reads CASSGLNRLAGALGPTDTQYF. CDR3 DNA sequence: TGTGCCAGCAGTGGTCTCAATAGACTAGCGGGGGCCCTAGGCCCCACAGATACGCAGTATTTT.

This chain connects TRBV6-6 to TRBJ1-1; D might be TRBD1 (6 bases). The length of the CDR3 is 16 residues. Germline V gene lookup returns CDR1 MNHNY and CDR2 SVGAGI (reference sequence). Trimming removed 2 bases at V and 1 base at J, with 14 bases between. The CDR3 region is CASSYVQGRGNTEAFF. The CDR3 DNA reads TGTGCCAGCAGTTACGTTCAGGGGAGGGGGAACACTGAAGCTTTCTTT.

CDR3: CASSRTSGATGELFF. CDR3 bases: TGTGCCAGCAGCCGGACTAGCGGGGCCACCGGGGAGCTGTTTTTT. The chain couples TRBV5-5 to TRBJ2-2, with TRBD2 matching 12 bases. The CDR3 covers 15 residues. The trim removed 4 bases at V and 4 bases at J, leaving 2 bases unmatched. CDR1 and CDR2 from the germline V gene are SGHKS and YYEKEE (reference sequence).

The chain carries TRBV20-1 and TRBJ1-2; the D gene is possibly TRBD1 (5 bases). Germline V gives CDR1 DFQATT, CDR2 SNEGSKA (reference sequence). The CDR3 length is 11 residues. V gave up 6 bases and J gave up 5 bases, with 10 bases separating them. CDR3 nucleotide sequence: TGCAGTGCCCTCACAGGTTATGGCTACACCTTC. It is translated as CSALTGYGYTF.

The V and J genes are TRBV9 and TRBJ1-4; D uncertain. CDR1 and CDR2 from the germline V gene are SGDLS and YYNGEE. The CDR3 loop spans 14 amino acids. Trimming took off 0 bases at V and 5 bases at J, with 8 bases between the two ends. CDR3 sequence reads: CASSVGGINEKLFF. CDR3 bases: TGTGCCAGCAGCGTAGGAGGCATAAATGAAAAACTGTTTTTT.

The chain combines TRBV5-1 with TRBJ2-1, with 11 bases identical to TRBD2. The germline gives CDR1 SGHRS, CDR2 YFSETQ. The junction had 4 bases not matched to a gene; V was cut back by 0 bases and J by 5 bases. CDR3 size: 16 residues. CDR3 in DNA: TGCGCCAGCAGCTTGGTTAGCGGGAGGGTCAACAATGAGCAGTTCTTC. Translated, it gives CASSLVSGRVNNEQFF.

The gene calls are TRBV28 and TRBJ2-7; tentative D call: TRBD2 (6 bases). Germline assignment: CDR1 MDHEN and CDR2 SYDVKM. V dropped 8 bases and J dropped 0 bases, with 11 bases sitting between them. The CDR3 contains 13 residues. The CDR3 coding sequence is TGTGCCAGCCATAGGACTAACTCCTACGAGCAGTACTTC. Protein product: CASHRTNSYEQYF.

This sequence joins TRBV24-1 and TRBJ1-5, with D tentatively TRBD1 (6 bases). The CDR3 has 15 residues. The V gene's germline CDR1 is KGHDR and CDR2 SFDVKD. Between the trimmed V and J ends, which lost 4 bases and 6 bases, there was a span of 15 bases. CDR3 protein: CATSDSAGVAQPQHF. CDR3 nucleotides: TGTGCCACCAGTGACAGTGCAGGGGTGGCTCAGCCCCAGCATTTT.

V is TRBV2 and J is TRBJ2-7; D gene ambiguous. The CDR3 sequence is 11 residues long. Germline loops: CDR1 SNHLY, CDR2 FYNNEI. Trimming removed 7 bases from V and 6 bases from J, with 10 bases in between. The CDR3 coding sequence is TGTGCCAGCACTCCCCCGGGCGAGCAGTACTTC. This translates into CASTPPGEQYF.

The chain carries TRBV7-9 and TRBJ2-2; TRBD1 matches at 7 bases. Per germline, CDR1 SEHNR and CDR2 FQNEAQ (reference sequence). This CDR3 has 15 amino acids. The J segment lost 5 bases and the V segment lost 4 bases, leaving 7 bases of the junction unmatched. CDR3 nucleotide sequence: TGTGCCAGCAGCTCGACAGGGATGGGTACCGGGGAGCTGTTTTTT. As protein: CASSSTGMGTGELFF.

The J gene is TRBJ2-2, the V gene TRBV11-3; 8 bases map to TRBD1. The CDR3 runs 20 residues. The junction had 20 bases not matched to a gene; V was cut back by 4 bases and J by 4 bases. Germline-derived CDR1 and CDR2 are SGHNT and YENEEA. CDR3 sequence (DNA): TGTGCCAGCAGCTACGTTCTTAGGACAGGGACGGCCAAAAGCACCGGGGAGCTGTTTTTT. The encoded protein is CASSYVLRTGTAKSTGELFF.

V gene TRBV30 combines with J gene TRBJ1-2; 7 bases align to TRBD1. CDR1 is GTSNPN, CDR2 SVGIG, per germline (reference sequence). After removal of 5 bases from V and 4 bases from J, the junction contained 10 bases not matched to a gene. CDR3 length equals 14 residues. The CDR3 bases are TGTGCCTGGCTCGGGCAGGGGGTTCTCTATGGCTACACCTTC. As protein: CAWLGQGVLYGYTF.

The J gene is TRBJ1-1, the V gene TRBV30, with 11 bases fitting TRBD1. The CDR3 is 12 residues long. V dropped 5 bases and J dropped 4; count of bases not matched to a gene: 0. Per germline, CDR1 GTSNPN and CDR2 SVGIG (reference sequence). The CDR3 nucleotides read TGTGCCTGGGGGACAGGGGGCACTGAAGCTTTCTTT. It codes for CAWGTGGTEAFF. Together with reference TRBV30 and TRBJ1-1, the CDR3 gives the full variable domain: SQTIHQWPATLVQPVGSPLSLECTVEGTSNPNLYWYRQAAGRGLQLLFYSVGIGQISSEVPQNLSASRPQDRQFILSSKKLLLSDSGFYLCAWGTGGTEAFFGQGTRLTVV.

This chain joins TRBV7-9 and TRBJ2-1; 14 bases map to TRBD2. CDR3 length: 17 residues. CDR1 is SEHNR, CDR2 FQNEAQ, per germline (reference sequence). V gave up 8 bases and J gave up 1 base; unmatched junction bases: 7. The CDR3 sequence: CASAGTSGRSSYNEQFF. CDR3 nucleotide sequence: TGTGCCAGCGCTGGGACTAGCGGGAGAAGTTCCTACAATGAGCAGTTCTTC.

For the CDR3, the DNA is TGTGCCAGCAGTTCCCCCGGGACAGGGAATAATGAAAAACTGTTTTTT. Amino acids: CASSSPGTGNNEKLFF. The rearrangement uses TRBV28 and TRBJ1-4; 9 bases agree with TRBD1. The J segment lost 4 bases and the V segment lost 4 bases, leaving 7 bases of the junction unmatched. The CDR3 sequence is 16 residues long. Germline CDR1 MDHEN, CDR2 SYDVKM.

The CDR3 region is CASSQGQGYGYTF. Here the CDR3 DNA reads TGCGCCAGCAGCCAAGGACAGGGCTATGGCTACACCTTC. The chain carries TRBV4-1 and TRBJ1-2, with 7 positions matching TRBD1. Trimming took 1 base from V and 4 from J; bases not matched to a gene: 0. CDR1 and CDR2 from the germline V gene are MGHRA and YSYEKL. CDR3 length: 13 amino acids.

For the CDR3, the DNA is TGTGCCAGCAGCTTAACGAGTTACAATGAGCAGTTCTTC. This translates into CASSLTSYNEQFF. The chain links TRBV11-2 to TRBJ2-1; no definite D call. Germline CDR1 is SGHAT and CDR2 is FQNNGV. This CDR3 is built from 13 residues. V was shortened by 2 bases and J by 4 bases, with 6 bases between the two germline ends.

The V and J genes are TRBV19 and TRBJ1-5; possibly TRBD1 for D (5 bases). CDR1 is LNHDA, CDR2 SQIVND, per germline (reference sequence). The V end lost 5 bases, the J end lost 7 bases, and 12 bases lay between the germline ends. This CDR3 contains 13 residues. CDR3 DNA: TGTGCCAGTAGTTCCGGACATCGCCAGCCCCAGCATTTT. This sequence encodes CASSSGHRQPQHF.

This chain connects TRBV6-1 to TRBJ1-2; D remains ambiguous. Germline V gives CDR1 MNHNS, CDR2 SASEGT. Trimming took off 0 bases at V and 7 bases at J, with 12 bases between the two ends. The length of the CDR3 is 14 residues. The CDR3, as DNA: TGTGCCAGCAGTGAAGCGGTGGAGGGTTTTGGCTACACCTTC. This sequence encodes CASSEAVEGFGYTF.

The V gene is TRBV5-1, the J gene TRBJ2-6; 8 bases match TRBD2. CDR3 length equals 17 residues. Germline CDR1 reads SGHRS; CDR2 reads YFSETQ. V was clipped by 4 bases and J by 0 bases; unmatched bases: 6. The CDR3 protein is CASSPGRALSGANVLTF. The CDR3 DNA is TGCGCCAGCAGCCCCGGGAGGGCGCTCTCTGGGGCCAACGTCCTGACTTTC.